Listed below are T cell receptor beta chains from one sample, sequenced in a study of CD8+ T cells in alopecia areata. TCRdb's table, derived via immunoSEQ multiplex PCR, lists solely in-frame clones and lacks some. The repertoire includes some 190,000 clones, approximately 51% of them detected once, and 10% sits in the top ten. The sample was CD8+ T cells sorted from blood, taken around week 53, from a patient treated with tofacitinib. These receptors were taken from a human donor with alopecia areata. Each CDR3 is given with its conserved first and last residue. A D gene is named only where the DNA matches it firmly. Rows may omit the clone size; those that give it use once, few, many or a size class.

clone_size d_call j_call v_call cdr3_nt cdr3_aa
- - TRBJ1-1 TRBV30 TGTGCCTGGGGAAGGAGCACTGAAGCTTTCTTT CAWGRSTEAFF
- - TRBJ2-2 TRBV4-3 TGCGCCAGCAGCCAATGGCGTGGACGGGACACCGGGGAGCTGTTTTTT CASSQWRGRDTGELFF
- - TRBJ2-2 TRBV7-8 TGTGCCAGCACCTTTAACACCGGGGAGCTGTTTTTT CASTFNTGELFF
once - TRBJ1-5 TRBV4-1 TGCGCCAGCAGCCAAGTCAATAATCAGCCCCAGCATTTT CASSQVNNQPQHF
few TRBD2 TRBJ2-5 TRBV9 TGTGCCAGCAGCCCCACGGGAGGGGTGAAATATATGGAGACCCAGTACTTC CASSPTGGVKYMETQYF
- - TRBJ2-3 TRBV11-3 TGTGCCAGCGGCGACAGGACAGATACGCAGTATTTT CASGDRTDTQYF
- - TRBJ1-4 TRBV11-2 TGTGCCAGCAGCTTAGAAGCGAGGGGCATCAATGAAAAACTGTTTTTT CASSLEARGINEKLFF
few - TRBJ1-3 TRBV30 TGTGCCTGGAGTACAACCTCTGGAAACACCATATATTTT CAWSTTSGNTIYF
- TRBD1 TRBJ1-1 TRBV29-1 TGCAGCGTCGCTGGCAGGGGGGGTGAAGCTTTCTTT CSVAGRGGEAFF
few - TRBJ2-7 TRBV30 TGTGCCTGGAGTGTGGATAGCCTCAGCGAGCAGTACTTC CAWSVDSLSEQYF
- - TRBJ2-7 TRBV7-9 TGTGCCAGCAGCTTAGCCGTGGACGAGCAGTACTTC CASSLAVDEQYF
- - TRBJ1-1 TRBV6-5 TGTGCCAGCAGTTACAGGGAGGGGATCACTGAAGCTTTCTTT CASSYREGITEAFF
- - TRBJ2-7 TRBV4-1 TGCGCCAGCAGCCAAGAGGGAGTGGTGGTCGAGCAGTACTTC CASSQEGVVVEQYF
- - TRBJ2-4 TRBV19 TGTGCCAGTCGCCCGAGGCTAGCCAAAAACATTCAGTACTTC CASRPRLAKNIQYF
- - TRBJ1-3 TRBV5-1 TGCGCCAGCAGCTTGGGGCGGATCTCTGGAAACACCATATATTTT CASSLGRISGNTIYF
- - TRBJ2-5 TRBV2 TGTGCCAGCGAAGACCAGTACTTC CASEDQYF
few TRBD2 TRBJ2-1 TRBV6-4 TGTGCCACCTCCGGCGGGGGGGCTTATGAGCAGTTCTTC CATSGGGAYEQFF
- - TRBJ2-7 TRBV6-5 TGTGCCAGCAGTTACTCGATGGGAGCGCCCATCTACGAGCAGTACTTC CASSYSMGAPIYEQYF
- TRBD1 TRBJ2-5 TRBV11-2 TGTGCCAGCAGCTGGACAGGGGGAGAGACCCAGTACTTC CASSWTGGETQYF
- TRBD1 TRBJ1-1 TRBV29-1 TGCAGCGTTGAGGATCAGGGGGCGCGGGACACTGAAGCTTTCTTT CSVEDQGARDTEAFF
many - TRBJ2-3 TRBV4-1 TGCGCCAGCAGCCAAGTCGCAGCGGCCCCTCATAGAGATACGCAGTATTTT CASSQVAAAPHRDTQYF
- TRBD2 TRBJ2-3 TRBV4-1 TGCGCCAGCAGCCACAAGCTAGCGGGGGAAGGTAATACGCAGTATTTT CASSHKLAGEGNTQYF
- - TRBJ2-3 TRBV6-5 TGTGCCAGCAGTTACCCTTTAGAGTCTGGCACAGATACGCAGTATTTT CASSYPLESGTDTQYF
once - TRBJ1-1 TRBV29-1 TGCAGCGTTTATTGCCCACCTGAAGCTTTCTTT CSVYCPPEAFF
few - TRBJ2-2 TRBV6-5 TGTGCCAGCAGCCCAGGGTCCGGGGAGCTGTTTTTT CASSPGSGELFF
- - TRBJ1-6 TRBV4-3 TGCGCCAGCAGCCAAGATTTGGCAGAGGACTCACCCCTCCACTTT CASSQDLAEDSPLHF